This entry describes one T cell receptor beta chain. This may stem from a read error, because a much larger clone lies one nucleotide away. The protocol was immunoSEQ multiplex PCR, while the TCRdb copy is restricted to in-frame clones and leaves out a portion. The sample lists approximately 340,000 clones; 91% were seen once. These data are taken from a study of blood T cell repertoires in COVID-19. The CDR3 runs 13 residues. Unmatched junction bases numbered 0, after V lost 4 bases and J lost 5 bases. Germline V gene data show CDR1 as SGHNT and CDR2 as YENEEA. The genes are TRBV11-3 and TRBJ2-1; 9 nucleotides match TRBD1. The receptor was derived from a woman aged 40 to 50 who had been exposed to COVID-19. The material sequenced was PBMCs or T cells enriched from blood (not recorded which). CDR3 loop: CASSWTGDNEQFF. In nucleotides, the CDR3 is TGTGCCAGCAGCTGGACAGGGGACAATGAGCAGTTCTTC.